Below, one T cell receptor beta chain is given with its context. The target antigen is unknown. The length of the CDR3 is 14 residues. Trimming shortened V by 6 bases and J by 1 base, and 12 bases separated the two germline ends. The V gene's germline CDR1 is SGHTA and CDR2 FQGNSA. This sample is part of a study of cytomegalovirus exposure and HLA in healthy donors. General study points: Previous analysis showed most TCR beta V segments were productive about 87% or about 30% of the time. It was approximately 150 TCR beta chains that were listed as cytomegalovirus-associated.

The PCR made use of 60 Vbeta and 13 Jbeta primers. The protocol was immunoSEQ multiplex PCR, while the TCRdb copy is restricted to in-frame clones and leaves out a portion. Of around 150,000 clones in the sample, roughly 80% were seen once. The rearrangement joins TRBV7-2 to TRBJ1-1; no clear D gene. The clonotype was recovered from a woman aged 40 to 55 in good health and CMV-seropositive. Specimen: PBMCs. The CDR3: CASSPLGRNTEAFF. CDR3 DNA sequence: TGTGCCAGCAGTCCCCTAGGGAGGAACACTGAAGCTTTCTTT.